A single sample is the source of the 20 T cell receptor beta chains below, sequenced in a study of a mutant IDH1 vaccine in newly diagnosed glioma (dated by TCRdb to the early 2020s). The library was produced with the immunoSEQ multiplex PCR assay. TCRdb holds this immuneACCESS table with in-frame rearrangements only. Some clones are missing; in checked studies, unresolved V genes explain under half, and the rest has no known cause. The sample has about 88,000 clones on record, over 75% of them singletons. Jointly, the top ten make up nearly 5.5% of the sample. The sample's time point label, in plain terms: baseline, week 1 (first vaccination visit). Interpreted using the paper, the treatment or condition label stands for: pre-vaccination baseline after standard-of-care therapy. This sample comprised PBMCs, obtained from a glioma patient treated with radiotherapy, temozolomide or both. These receptors all stem from a man aged 35 to 55 with glioma. Some clones in this sample may be carry-over from other donors' samples.

The rearrangement joins TRBV27 to TRBJ1-2, with D possibly being TRBD1 (5 bases). The CDR3 contains 14 residues. Germline V lookup: CDR1 MNHEY, CDR2 SMNVEV (reference sequence). Trimming took off 5 bases at V and 2 bases at J, with 12 bases between the two ends. CDR3 coding DNA: TGTGCCAGCAGTCCGCGGGGGAGAAACTATGGCTACACCTTC. Its translation is CASSPRGRNYGYTF.

About this clone itself: The same CDR3 also results from other DNA sequences found in this sample. V and J are TRBV6-5 and TRBJ2-7; 7 bases line up with TRBD1. Germline trimming cut 3 bases from V and 2 bases from J; bases unmatched to any gene: 4. CDR1 MNHEY and CDR2 SVGAGI come from the germline V gene. The length of the CDR3 is 14 residues. The CDR3 protein is CASSYGQGAYEQYF. CDR3 nucleotide sequence: TGTGCCAGCAGTTATGGGCAGGGGGCCTACGAGCAGTACTTC.

The CDR3 DNA is TGTGCCAGCGACAGGGGGAATGAAAAACTGTTTTTT. Translating it yields CASDRGNEKLFF. The chain carries TRBV7-2 and TRBJ1-4; 9 bases are shared with TRBD1. Germline V lookup: CDR1 SGHTA, CDR2 FQGNSA. The ends lost 8 bases at V and 5 bases at J; junction bases unmatched: 0. The CDR3 runs 12 residues.

The chain joins TRBV7-9 to TRBJ2-5, with a possible D match to TRBD1 (6 bases). The CDR3 covers 14 residues. V dropped 4 bases and J dropped 5 bases, with 14 bases sitting between them. Germline CDR1 is SEHNR and CDR2 is FQNEAQ (reference sequence). Written as DNA, the CDR3 is TGTGCCAGCAGCTCCGGAACAGGGTGGGAGACCCAGTACTTC. This codes for CASSSGTGWETQYF.

The chain carries TRBV25-1 and TRBJ2-2, with a weak D call TRBD1 (6 bases). Germline loops: CDR1 MGHDK, CDR2 SYGVNS. The length of the CDR3 is 16 residues. The ends were cut back, 2 bases at V and 0 bases at J, with 10 bases in the middle. CDR3 sequence (DNA): TGTGCCAGCAGTGAAATGGGGGCGGCGAACACCGGGGAGCTGTTTTTT. This gives the protein CASSEMGAANTGELFF. Full variable domain (remainder filled in from reference TRBV25-1 and TRBJ2-2): EADIYQTPRYLVIGTGKKITLECSQTMGHDKMYWYQQDPGMELHLIHYSYGVNSTEKGDLSSESTVSRIRTEHFPLTLESARPSHTSQYLCASSEMGAANTGELFFGEGSRLTVL.

This clone was recorded only once. V gene TRBV10-3 combines with J gene TRBJ1-3; D not resolved. Germline loops: CDR1 ENHRY, CDR2 SYGVKD. The germline V and J ends were trimmed by 3 bases and 0 bases, with 6 bases remaining between them. The CDR3 is made up of 14 amino acids. Here the CDR3 DNA reads TGTGCCATCAGTGACACGAGCTCTGGAAACACCATATATTTT. Its translation: CAISDTSSGNTIYF.

This chain connects TRBV25-1 to TRBJ2-7, with 8 bases lining up with TRBD1. The CDR3 runs to 14 residues. After removal of 6 bases from V and 3 bases from J, the junction contained 7 bases not matched to a gene. Germline CDR1 MGHDK, CDR2 SYGVNS. CDR3 in amino acids: CASRRPGTGYEQYF. The CDR3 nucleotides are TGTGCCAGCAGGAGGCCGGGGACAGGCTACGAGCAGTACTTC.

This chain links TRBV19 with TRBJ2-1, with D uncertain. V lost 4 bases to trimming and J lost 2 bases, with 9 bases between them. From germline, CDR1 is LNHDA and CDR2 SQIVND (reference sequence). This CDR3 contains 14 residues. The CDR3 protein is CASSKRVAYNEQFF. CDR3 sequence (DNA): TGTGCCAGTAGTAAACGGGTAGCCTACAATGAGCAGTTCTTC.

The V gene is TRBV4-1, the J gene TRBJ1-1; D remains ambiguous. V was clipped by 3 bases and J by 0 bases, with 8 bases between them. This CDR3 comprises 14 residues. CDR1 is MGHRA and CDR2 is YSYEKL in the germline V gene. The CDR3 nucleotides are TGCGCCAGCAGCCAGTCCCAGATGAACACTGAAGCTTTCTTT. Translating it yields CASSQSQMNTEAFF.

The chain has TRBV7-2 and TRBJ1-2, with D tentatively TRBD1 (6 bases). The germline CDR1 and CDR2 sequences are SGHTA and FQGNSA. The CDR3 length is 15 residues. The V end was cut by 1 base, the J end by 4 bases, with 13 bases between. CDR3 nucleotides: TGTGCCAGCAGCTTAGATTCAGGGGCGGGCTATGGCTACACCTTC. Translation gives CASSLDSGAGYGYTF. The complete variable domain, with remaining parts taken from reference TRBV7-2 and TRBJ1-2, reads GAGVSQSPSNKVTEKGKDVELRCDPISGHTALYWYRQSLGQGLEFLIYFQGNSAPDKSGLPSDRFSAERTGGSVSTLTIQRTQQEDSAVYLCASSLDSGAGYGYTFGSGTRLTVV.

This chain joins TRBV2 and TRBJ2-7, with 7 positions matching TRBD1. V shed 0 bases and J 7 bases; nucleotides not matched to a gene: 9. Germline loops: CDR1 SNHLY, CDR2 FYNNEI. CDR3 size: 15 residues. CDR3 nucleotides: TGTGCCAGCAGTGAAGCGCTTGGACAGGTGTGGGAGCAGTACTTC. Its translation is CASSEALGQVWEQYF.

This chain joins TRBV6-1 and TRBJ1-1; TRBD1 matches at 10 bases. The CDR3 loop spans 15 amino acids. The V segment lost 2 bases and the J segment 5 bases; nucleotides outside the gene matches: 5. Looked up from germline, CDR1 is MNHNS and CDR2 is SASEGT. The CDR3 loop is CASSEPGQGRTEAFF. CDR3 in DNA: TGTGCCAGCAGTGAACCGGGACAGGGGAGGACTGAAGCTTTCTTT.

This clone was detected once. CDR3 in DNA: TGTGCTAGTGGATTTGAAATTTTAAACACCATATATTTT. This codes for CASGFEILNTIYF. The V call is TRBV12-5, the J call TRBJ1-3; no reliable D call. Germline lookup yields CDR1 LGHNT and CDR2 FRNRAP. V lost 6 bases, J lost 6 bases, and 12 bases lay in between. There are 13 residues in the CDR3.

The chain has TRBV7-9 and TRBJ1-2; 7 nucleotides match TRBD1. Trimming took 6 bases from V and 2 from J; bases not matched to a gene: 12. The CDR3 length is 16 residues. Germline V gives CDR1 SEHNR, CDR2 FQNEAQ (reference sequence). The CDR3 DNA sequence: TGTGCCAGCAGACGAAGCTGGGACAGATCCAACTATGGCTACACCTTC. Its translation: CASRRSWDRSNYGYTF.

A remark on this clone: The sample contains more than one DNA sequence encoding this CDR3. J is TRBJ2-3 and V is TRBV6-5, with 7 bases matching TRBD1. V was pared by 8 bases and J by 3 bases, with 8 bases of the junction left unmatched. This CDR3 is built from 14 residues. CDR1 is MNHEY and CDR2 is SVGAGI in the germline V gene. The CDR3 nucleotides read TGTGCCAGCTCACGGGACAGAGGAACAGATACGCAGTATTTT. Translation gives CASSRDRGTDTQYF.

The table lists this clone with a few counts. The chain is built from TRBV7-9 and TRBJ1-1; TRBD1 aligns across 7 bases. The germline V gene encodes CDR1 SEHNR and CDR2 FQNEAQ (reference sequence). Trimming at V came to 7 bases and at J to 0 bases, leaving 11 bases not matched to a gene. This CDR3 region has 16 residues. CDR3 amino acids: CASTIGTVKMNTEAFF. The CDR3 DNA sequence: TGTGCCAGCACCATCGGGACAGTCAAGATGAACACTGAAGCTTTCTTT.

The chain employs TRBV2 and TRBJ1-6; the match to TRBD1 covers 8 bases. Losses at the gene ends were 6 bases for V and 0 bases for J; bases not matched to a gene: 7. The CDR3 spans 17 residues. Germline assignment: CDR1 SNHLY and CDR2 FYNNEI. CDR3 coding DNA: TGTGCCAGCAGCCCCGGGACAGGCAGCTCCTATAATTCACCCCTCCACTTT. Amino acids: CASSPGTGSSYNSPLHF. Looking up the rest from reference TRBV2 and TRBJ1-6 gives the full variable domain: EPEVTQTPSHQVTQMGQEVILRCVPISNHLYFYWYRQILGQKVEFLVSFYNNEISEKSEIFDDQFSVERPDGSNFTLKIRSTKLEDSAMYFCASSPGTGSSYNSPLHFGNGTRLTVT.

This CDR3 is CASSVRGSGGEQYF. DNA for the CDR3: TGTGCCAGCAGTGTTCGGGGTTCGGGTGGGGAGCAGTACTTC. V gene TRBV2 combines with J gene TRBJ2-7, with D tentatively TRBD2 (5 bases). Germline CDR1 reads SNHLY; CDR2 reads FYNNEI. The V and J ends lost 4 bases and 7 bases respectively, with 17 bases between them. The CDR3 covers 14 residues.

This chain links TRBV27 with TRBJ2-7; 7 nucleotides agree with TRBD1. V trimming: 5 bases; J trimming: 1 base; junction bases outside the gene matches: 2. Germline V gene sequence: CDR1 MNHEY, CDR2 SMNVEV (reference sequence). CDR3 length: 13 amino acids. CDR3 DNA: TGTGCCAGCAGTCTGGGACAGTCCTACGAGCAGTACTTC. Its protein product is CASSLGQSYEQYF.

The CDR3 coding sequence is TGTGCCAGCAGTTACTCCCACAGGGTAGGGGACACCATATATTTT. It translates to CASSYSHRVGDTIYF. The V call is TRBV6-5, the J call TRBJ1-3, with D tentatively TRBD1 (6 bases). Looked up from germline, CDR1 is MNHEY and CDR2 is SVGAGI. The CDR3 is 15 residues long. The V end was cut by 0 bases, the J end by 8 bases, with 14 bases between.